These T cell receptor beta chains were read from a single sample in a study of regulatory T cells. Here immunoSEQ multiplex PCR was the method, and the copy in TCRdb shows in-frame clones only, minus some. The sample shows 30,000 to 40,000 clones, 89% of them seen only once. Specimen: conventional CD4+ T cells sorted from blood. These receptors originate from a person between 18 and 35 years old with CD3G deficiency. CDR3s include the opening cysteine and the closing phenylalanine or tryptophan. Fields, in order: J gene, V gene, clone size, D gene, CDR3 DNA, CDR3 protein. D genes are given only for firm matches. Size is omitted from some rows. Given values are once, few, many or a class for expanded clones.

j_call: TRBJ1-1; v_call: TRBV6-1; clone_size: .; d_call: .; cdr3_nt: TGTGCCAGCAGTTCCCGGGGGGGGACATCCAGCAAAGCTTTCTTT; cdr3_aa: CASSSRGGTSSKAFF
j_call: TRBJ2-5; v_call: TRBV18; clone_size: .; d_call: .; cdr3_nt: TGTGCCAGCTCACGGGGGCCTAGCGGACTGGGAGAGACCCAGTACTTC; cdr3_aa: CASSRGPSGLGETQYF
j_call: TRBJ2-1; v_call: TRBV7-2; clone_size: .; d_call: TRBD2; cdr3_nt: TGTGCCAGCAGCTTATGGGGGACTAGCGGGAGGGTAGTTGAGCAGTTCTTC; cdr3_aa: CASSLWGTSGRVVEQFF
j_call: TRBJ1-1; v_call: TRBV5-1; clone_size: .; d_call: .; cdr3_nt: TGCGCCAGCAGCTTGGCCGGGGGCAACACTGAAGCTTTCTTT; cdr3_aa: CASSLAGGNTEAFF
j_call: TRBJ2-7; v_call: TRBV11-2; clone_size: .; d_call: TRBD1; cdr3_nt: TGTGCCAGCAGCCCACCGGGACAGACCTACGAGCAGTACTTC; cdr3_aa: CASSPPGQTYEQYF
j_call: TRBJ2-2; v_call: TRBV5-1; clone_size: .; d_call: .; cdr3_nt: TGCGCCAGCAGCTTCGGGACAGCGGGAACCGGGGAGCTGTTTTTT; cdr3_aa: CASSFGTAGTGELFF
j_call: TRBJ1-1; v_call: TRBV6-1; clone_size: .; d_call: TRBD1; cdr3_nt: TGTGCCTCCAGACAGGGGCGTTTGAACACTGAAGCTTTCTTT; cdr3_aa: CASRQGRLNTEAFF
j_call: TRBJ1-5; v_call: TRBV6-1; clone_size: .; d_call: TRBD1; cdr3_nt: TGTGCCAGCAGCGACTCAACAGGGGGAGATCAGCCCCAGCATTTT; cdr3_aa: CASSDSTGGDQPQHF
j_call: TRBJ2-3; v_call: TRBV7-9; clone_size: .; d_call: .; cdr3_nt: TGTGCCAGCAGCTTAATGGCAGGGACTACAGATACGCAGTATTTT; cdr3_aa: CASSLMAGTTDTQYF
j_call: TRBJ2-1; v_call: TRBV7-2; clone_size: few; d_call: .; cdr3_nt: TGTGCCAGCAGCTTAGAGAAACAGAATGAGCAGTTCTTC; cdr3_aa: CASSLEKQNEQFF
j_call: TRBJ1-1; v_call: TRBV13; clone_size: once; d_call: TRBD1; cdr3_nt: TGTGCCAGCAGCTTAGAGGGGGACAGGCCCTTGAACACTGAAGCTTTCTTT; cdr3_aa: CASSLEGDRPLNTEAFF
j_call: TRBJ2-3; v_call: TRBV19; clone_size: .; d_call: TRBD1; cdr3_nt: TGTGCCAGTAGTAAGCAACCTCCCTGGACAGGGGCGACAGATACGCAGTATTTT; cdr3_aa: CASSKQPPWTGATDTQYF
j_call: TRBJ1-1; v_call: TRBV6-1; clone_size: .; d_call: .; cdr3_nt: TGTGCCAGCAGTGCAACACGGTTCACTGAAGCTTTCTTT; cdr3_aa: CASSATRFTEAFF
j_call: TRBJ2-5; v_call: TRBV18; clone_size: .; d_call: .; cdr3_nt: TGTGCCAGCTCACCAGGACTACAAGAGACCCAGTACTTC; cdr3_aa: CASSPGLQETQYF
j_call: TRBJ2-3; v_call: TRBV7-8; clone_size: .; d_call: .; cdr3_nt: TGTGCCAGCAGCTTAGCTGCAGCTGCGAGAGATACGCAGTATTTT; cdr3_aa: CASSLAAAARDTQYF
j_call: TRBJ2-1; v_call: TRBV6-6; clone_size: .; d_call: .; cdr3_nt: TGTGCCAGCAGTTATCCCGGAGGATACAATGAGCAGTTCTTC; cdr3_aa: CASSYPGGYNEQFF
j_call: TRBJ2-2; v_call: TRBV6-5; clone_size: .; d_call: .; cdr3_nt: TGTGCCAGCAGTTACTCCCTGAACACCGGGGAGCTGTTTTTT; cdr3_aa: CASSYSLNTGELFF
j_call: TRBJ2-5; v_call: TRBV5-1; clone_size: .; d_call: .; cdr3_nt: TGCGCCAGCAGCTTGGTAGGTCAAGAGACCCAGTACTTC; cdr3_aa: CASSLVGQETQYF
j_call: TRBJ2-3; v_call: TRBV5-1; clone_size: .; d_call: .; cdr3_nt: TGCGCCAGCAGCTTGGCCTCGGCTGTGGGCTACACAGATACGCAGTATTTT; cdr3_aa: CASSLASAVGYTDTQYF
j_call: TRBJ2-1; v_call: TRBV5-1; clone_size: .; d_call: .; cdr3_nt: TGCGCCAGCAGCTTGGTAGGGGGAACTGAGCAGTTCTTC; cdr3_aa: CASSLVGGTEQFF
j_call: TRBJ1-5; v_call: TRBV2; clone_size: .; d_call: .; cdr3_nt: TGTGCCAGCAGTTTTAACTTCGAAGTTCCTATCAATCAGCCCCAGCATTTT; cdr3_aa: CASSFNFEVPINQPQHF
j_call: TRBJ2-3; v_call: TRBV6-1; clone_size: .; d_call: .; cdr3_nt: TGTGCCAGCAGTGAGCCCAGGGGGGTTGCAGATACGCAGTATTTT; cdr3_aa: CASSEPRGVADTQYF
j_call: TRBJ1-3; v_call: TRBV6-1; clone_size: once; d_call: .; cdr3_nt: TGTGCCAGCACCTCCGGCGGGACTGGTGACACCATATATTTT; cdr3_aa: CASTSGGTGDTIYF
j_call: TRBJ2-5; v_call: TRBV7-8; clone_size: .; d_call: .; cdr3_nt: TGTGCCAGCAGCTTACCCAGGGAAGAGACCCAGTACTTC; cdr3_aa: CASSLPREETQYF
j_call: TRBJ1-1; v_call: TRBV6-1; clone_size: .; d_call: TRBD1; cdr3_nt: TGTGCCAGCAGTGAAGGGACAGGGACGACTGAAGCTTTCTTT; cdr3_aa: CASSEGTGTTEAFF
j_call: TRBJ2-7; v_call: TRBV7-2; clone_size: .; d_call: .; cdr3_nt: TGTGCCAGCAGCTTAGACGGGGGTGGGGAGCAGTACTTC; cdr3_aa: CASSLDGGGEQYF
j_call: TRBJ2-5; v_call: TRBV19; clone_size: .; d_call: .; cdr3_nt: TGTGCCAGTAGTAGAGGGGTCCAAGAGACCCAGTACTTC; cdr3_aa: CASSRGVQETQYF
j_call: TRBJ2-7; v_call: TRBV28; clone_size: .; d_call: .; cdr3_nt: TGTGCCAGCAGTTTGGCCCTAACCTACGAGCAGTACTTC; cdr3_aa: CASSLALTYEQYF
j_call: TRBJ1-1; v_call: TRBV18; clone_size: .; d_call: .; cdr3_nt: TGTGCCAGCTCACCGGGACCAGACACTGAAGCTTTCTTT; cdr3_aa: CASSPGPDTEAFF
j_call: TRBJ2-4; v_call: TRBV28; clone_size: .; d_call: TRBD2; cdr3_nt: TGTGCCAGCAGAGTAGCGGGAGGGTTCCAAAACATTCAGTACTTC; cdr3_aa: CASRVAGGFQNIQYF
j_call: TRBJ2-3; v_call: TRBV28; clone_size: .; d_call: .; cdr3_nt: TGTGCCAGCAGTCGGAAGTTTAGCACAGATACGCAGTATTTT; cdr3_aa: CASSRKFSTDTQYF
j_call: TRBJ2-7; v_call: TRBV10-3; clone_size: .; d_call: .; cdr3_nt: TGTGCCATCAGTGGGTTGGGAAAGGAGCAGTACTTC; cdr3_aa: CAISGLGKEQYF
j_call: TRBJ2-7; v_call: TRBV28; clone_size: .; d_call: .; cdr3_nt: TGTGCCAGCAGTTTAGGAGGGCCGTCTGACGAGCAGTACTTC; cdr3_aa: CASSLGGPSDEQYF
j_call: TRBJ2-1; v_call: TRBV7-8; clone_size: .; d_call: TRBD2; cdr3_nt: TGTGCCAGCAGCTCCGGACTAGCGGGAGGGCCATACAATGAGCAGTTCTTC; cdr3_aa: CASSSGLAGGPYNEQFF
j_call: TRBJ1-5; v_call: TRBV28; clone_size: .; d_call: TRBD1; cdr3_nt: TGTGCCAGCAGTCTGGGACAGTTAAATCAGCCCCAGCATTTT; cdr3_aa: CASSLGQLNQPQHF
j_call: TRBJ2-5; v_call: TRBV6-1; clone_size: .; d_call: TRBD1; cdr3_nt: TGTGCCAGCAGTGAAGCCTACGACAGGGGCGAGACCCAGTACTTC; cdr3_aa: CASSEAYDRGETQYF
j_call: TRBJ1-2; v_call: TRBV6-1; clone_size: .; d_call: TRBD1; cdr3_nt: TGTGCCAGCAGCCGGGACAGGGGATATGGCTACACCTTC; cdr3_aa: CASSRDRGYGYTF
j_call: TRBJ2-7; v_call: TRBV7-8; clone_size: once; d_call: .; cdr3_nt: TGTGCCAGCAGCTTAGGGTACGGGCGCGAGCAGTACTTC; cdr3_aa: CASSLGYGREQYF
j_call: TRBJ2-2; v_call: TRBV5-1; clone_size: .; d_call: TRBD2; cdr3_nt: TGCGCCAGCAGCTTGGAACTAGCGGGCACCGGGGAGCTGTTTTTT; cdr3_aa: CASSLELAGTGELFF
j_call: TRBJ2-3; v_call: TRBV5-1; clone_size: .; d_call: TRBD2; cdr3_nt: TGCGCCAGCAGCCTGCGGGAGGCAGATACGCAGTATTTT; cdr3_aa: CASSLREADTQYF
j_call: TRBJ1-2; v_call: TRBV11-2; clone_size: .; d_call: .; cdr3_nt: TGTGCCAGCAGCTTAGGCCCACGCCATCTGGGCTACACCTTC; cdr3_aa: CASSLGPRHLGYTF
j_call: TRBJ2-7; v_call: TRBV6-5; clone_size: few; d_call: TRBD2; cdr3_nt: TGTGCCAGCAGTTACCGCCCCGGGGGGGAGCAGTACTTC; cdr3_aa: CASSYRPGGEQYF
j_call: TRBJ2-7; v_call: TRBV6-1; clone_size: .; d_call: TRBD1; cdr3_nt: TGTGCCAGCGGGGCCGGGACAGGGGTATACGAGCAGTACTTC; cdr3_aa: CASGAGTGVYEQYF
j_call: TRBJ2-7; v_call: TRBV28; clone_size: .; d_call: .; cdr3_nt: TGTGCCAGCAAGGTACCGGGACCCTCCTACGAGCAGTACTTC; cdr3_aa: CASKVPGPSYEQYF
j_call: TRBJ2-7; v_call: TRBV28; clone_size: .; d_call: TRBD2; cdr3_nt: TGTGCCAGCAGTTTACAAGGACTAGCGGGAGATGAGGAGCAGTACTTC; cdr3_aa: CASSLQGLAGDEEQYF
j_call: TRBJ1-2; v_call: TRBV6-1; clone_size: .; d_call: .; cdr3_nt: TGTGCCAGCAGTGAAGGTCTCGGTCCTAACTATGGCTACACCTTC; cdr3_aa: CASSEGLGPNYGYTF
j_call: TRBJ2-1; v_call: TRBV7-9; clone_size: .; d_call: .; cdr3_nt: TGTGCCAGCAGCTTAGTGCCCCCCGCTACTGAGCAGTTCTTC; cdr3_aa: CASSLVPPATEQFF
j_call: TRBJ2-1; v_call: TRBV10-2; clone_size: .; d_call: .; cdr3_nt: TGCGCCAGCAGGGATCCCGGCCGCAATGAGCAGTTCTTC; cdr3_aa: CASRDPGRNEQFF
j_call: TRBJ2-1; v_call: TRBV5-1; clone_size: once; d_call: TRBD2; cdr3_nt: TGCGCCAGCAGCTTGATAGCGGGAGGGCCCAATGAGCAGTTCTTC; cdr3_aa: CASSLIAGGPNEQFF
j_call: TRBJ2-1; v_call: TRBV20-1; clone_size: .; d_call: .; cdr3_nt: TGCAGTGCTAGAGCCTACAATGAGCAGTTCTTC; cdr3_aa: CSARAYNEQFF
j_call: TRBJ2-6; v_call: TRBV28; clone_size: .; d_call: TRBD1; cdr3_nt: TGTGCCAGCAGTTTTCAAAGGACAGGGTCCGGGGCCAACGTCCTGACTTTC; cdr3_aa: CASSFQRTGSGANVLTF
j_call: TRBJ2-7; v_call: TRBV10-3; clone_size: .; d_call: TRBD1; cdr3_nt: TGTGCCACCCGCCGGGACAGGTCCTACGAGCAGTACTTC; cdr3_aa: CATRRDRSYEQYF